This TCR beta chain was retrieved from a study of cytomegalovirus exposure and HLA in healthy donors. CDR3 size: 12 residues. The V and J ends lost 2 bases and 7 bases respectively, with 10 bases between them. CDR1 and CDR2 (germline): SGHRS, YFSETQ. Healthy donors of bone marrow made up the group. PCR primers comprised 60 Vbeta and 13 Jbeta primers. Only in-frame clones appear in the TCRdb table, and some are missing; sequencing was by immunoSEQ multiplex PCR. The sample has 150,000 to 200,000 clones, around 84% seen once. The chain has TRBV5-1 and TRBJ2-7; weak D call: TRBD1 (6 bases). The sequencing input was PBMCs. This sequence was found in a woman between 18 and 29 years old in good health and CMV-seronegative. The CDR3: CASSFGGSEQYF. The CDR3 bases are TGCGCCAGCAGCTTTGGGGGCTCGGAGCAGTACTTC.